Listed here is a single TCR beta chain. This entry is derived from a study of blood T cell repertoires in COVID-19. Study context: In each case, the material was cDNA or gDNA derived from T cells, B-cell-depleted T cells, or PBMCs.

Generated by immunoSEQ multiplex PCR, the TCRdb table keeps only in-frame clones and is missing some. The sample lists approximately 92,000 clones, over 70% seen once, with 8% to 9% in the top ten. The CDR3 consists of 16 residues. Trimming removed 5 bases at V and 4 bases at J, with 16 bases between. The V gene's germline CDR1 is SGHRS and CDR2 YFSETQ. The source is a man between 45 and 60 years old who had recovered from COVID-19. The sequencing sample was made of peripheral blood. This sequence joins TRBV5-1 and TRBJ1-6; D may be TRBD1 (6 bases). For the CDR3, the DNA is TGCGCCAGCAGAAAACAGGGCACAAATTATAATTCACCCCTCCACTTT. As protein: CASRKQGTNYNSPLHF.